These 14 T cell receptor beta chains came from one sample sequenced in a study of HIV-infected children after antiretroviral therapy interruption. Treatment indicated: PENTA 11 planned treatment interruption arm or continuous ART arm. The TCR library was built from RNA with a 3' RACE protocol and unique molecular identifiers. One entry per CDR3 protein, called by TCRdb with MiXCR from the 3' RACE reads. The data show fewer than 100,000 distinct CDR3 sequences, about 6.3% seen once. The specimen was CD45RA+ CD4+ T cells from PBMCs, pooled from several time points, collected from a donor given antiretroviral therapy, either interrupted or continuous. Indicated subset: naive CD4+ CD45RA+ CD45RO- T cells. These receptors all stem from a pool of human donors with HIV.

This clonotype was detected many times. The chain joins TRBV11-2 to TRBJ1-6, with 8 bases matching TRBD1. The CDR3 is 13 residues long. V dropped 6 bases and J dropped 17; count of bases not matched to a gene: 12. CDR1 and CDR2 (germline): SGHAT, FQNNGV. CDR3 bases: TGTGCCAGCAGTCTAATCCCGGGACAGGCTGTCCACTTT. Amino acid sequence: CASSLIPGQAVHF.

Within the sample, this clonotype is medium-sized. The gene calls are TRBV20-1 and TRBJ1-1; D may be TRBD1 (6 bases). The CDR3 is 14 residues long. The germline gives CDR1 DFQATT, CDR2 SNEGSKA (reference sequence). Deletions cut 5 bases from V and 4 bases from J, with 17 bases between. The CDR3, as DNA: TGCAGTGCTCGCAGGGGCGCAAGTAGCACTGAAGCTTTCTTT. Translation: CSARRGASSTEAFF.

This clonotype was observed at least ten times. The gene calls are TRBV28 and TRBJ2-4; D ambiguous. CDR3 length: 12 amino acids. Trimming left V 3 bases short and J 5 bases short, with 5 bases between. Germline V gene sequence: CDR1 MDHEN, CDR2 SYDVKM. The CDR3 is CASSLAENIQYF. The CDR3 region has the DNA TGTGCCAGCAGTTTGGCCGAAAACATTCAGTACTTC.

In its sample, this clonotype was seen many times. The rearrangement joins TRBV7-3 to TRBJ2-3; D might be TRBD1 or TRBD2, each matching 5 bases. Trimming left V 5 bases short and J 4 bases short, with 7 bases between. Germline V gene sequence: CDR1 SGHTA, CDR2 FQGTGA. This CDR3 has 12 residues. The CDR3 loop is CASSGGPDTQYF. CDR3 bases: TGTGCCAGCAGCGGGGGTCCAGATACGCAGTATTTT.

This clonotype was picked up many times. The chain uses TRBV19 and TRBJ2-6; D is tentatively TRBD1 or TRBD2 (5 bases each). Germline lookup yields CDR1 LNHDA and CDR2 SQIVND (reference sequence). The CDR3 is made up of 17 amino acids. V was shortened by 3 bases and J by 0 bases, with 12 bases between the two germline ends. CDR3 nucleotide sequence: TGTGCCAGTAGTATTTTGGGACCGAGCTCTGGGGCCAACGTCCTGACTTTC. This gives the protein CASSILGPSSGANVLTF. Looking up the rest from reference TRBV19 and TRBJ2-6 gives the full variable domain: DGGITQSPKYLFRKEGQNVTLSCEQNLNHDAMYWYRQDPGQGLRLIYYSQIVNDFQKGDIAEGYSVSREKKESFPLTVTSAQKNPTAFYLCASSILGPSSGANVLTFGAGSRLTVL.

The chain is built from TRBV5-1 and TRBJ1-1; the match to TRBD1 covers 7 bases. Germline CDR1 reads SGHRS; CDR2 reads YFSETQ. The CDR3 extends over 16 amino acids. Trimming took 4 bases from V and 1 from J; bases not matched to a gene: 10. For the CDR3, the DNA is TGCGCCAGCAGCATGGTAATTGGGACAGAGAACACTGAAGCTTTCTTT. Encoded protein: CASSMVIGTENTEAFF.

The CDR3 DNA reads as TGTGCCAGTAGTGAGAACACCGGGGAGCTGTTTTTT. It encodes CASSENTGELFF. The V call is TRBV19, the J call TRBJ2-2; D unclear. From germline, CDR1 is LNHDA and CDR2 SQIVND (reference sequence). Trimming took 5 bases from V and 1 from J, leaving 2 bases between them. The CDR3 is 12 residues long. The entire variable domain, with the rest obtained from reference TRBV19 and TRBJ2-2, is as follows: DGGITQSPKYLFRKEGQNVTLSCEQNLNHDAMYWYRQDPGQGLRLIYYSQIVNDFQKGDIAEGYSVSREKKESFPLTVTSAQKNPTAFYLCASSENTGELFFGEGSRLTVL.

This clonotype appeared many times. The chain has TRBV2 and TRBJ2-1, with D tentatively TRBD1 or TRBD2 (6 bases each). Between the trimmed V and J ends, which lost 7 bases and 14 bases, there was a span of 15 bases. Germline values: CDR1 SNHLY, CDR2 FYNNEI. The CDR3 consists of 11 residues. The CDR3 spells CASTLPGAEFF. CDR3 DNA sequence: TGTGCCAGCACCCTACCGGGGGCGGAGTTCTTC. Full variable domain (rest looked up from reference TRBV2 and TRBJ2-1): EPEVTQTPSHQVTQMGQEVILRCVPISNHLYFYWYRQILGQKVEFLVSFYNNEISEKSEIFDDQFSVERPDGSNFTLKIRSTKLEDSAMYFCASTLPGAEFFGPGTRLTVL.

The sample holds many counts of this clonotype. The chain uses TRBV2 and TRBJ2-6; TRBD2 is a possible D gene (6 bases). Trimming stripped 8 bases from V and 2 bases from J, with 19 bases between. The CDR3 has 17 amino acids. Germline V gives CDR1 SNHLY, CDR2 FYNNEI. The CDR3 is CASDSSQGGTGANVLTF. CDR3 in DNA: TGTGCCAGCGACTCGAGTCAGGGCGGGACTGGGGCCAACGTCCTGACTTTC.

This clonotype appeared many times. The chain recombines TRBV5-1 with TRBJ2-7; no clear D. The CDR3 sequence is 12 residues long. The germline CDR1 and CDR2 sequences are SGHRS and YFSETQ. Trimming removed 0 bases from V and 8 bases from J, with 9 bases in between. CDR3 in DNA: TGCGCCAGCAGCTTGGAGCCGGGCAAGCAGTACTTC. Its protein product is CASSLEPGKQYF.

At least ten counts were recorded for this clonotype. The chain is built from TRBV30 and TRBJ2-2, with 10 bases aligning to TRBD2. CDR1 is GTSNPN and CDR2 is SVGIG in the germline V gene (reference sequence). The CDR3 sequence is 15 residues long. J lost 4 bases, V lost 2 bases, and 4 bases had no gene match. CDR3 coding DNA: TGTGCCTGGAGTTTAAGCGGGGGGGCCACCGGGGAGCTGTTTTTT. Residues: CAWSLSGGATGELFF.

This clonotype has at least ten counts. The chain recombines TRBV27 with TRBJ2-3; the match to TRBD2 covers 8 bases. Looked up from germline, CDR1 is MNHEY and CDR2 is SMNVEV (reference sequence). V shed 6 bases and J 5 bases; nucleotides not matched to a gene: 13. The CDR3 is made up of 16 amino acids. The CDR3 loop is CASSRVGAREVDTQYF. The CDR3 coding sequence is TGTGCCAGCAGCCGCGTAGGGGCGCGGGAGGTAGATACGCAGTATTTT.

This clonotype was picked up many times. V and J are TRBV5-1 and TRBJ2-3; 9 nucleotides match TRBD1. Looked up from germline, CDR1 is SGHRS and CDR2 is YFSETQ. The CDR3 consists of 15 residues. With V trimmed by 6 bases and J by 1 base, 6 bases remained unmatched. CDR3 protein: CASNRDRAGTDTQYF. CDR3 DNA: TGCGCCAGCAATAGGGACAGGGCTGGCACAGATACGCAGTATTTT. The variable domain in full, completed from reference TRBV5-1 and TRBJ2-3, reads KAGVTQTPRYLIKTRGQQVTLSCSPISGHRSVSWYQQTPGQGLQFLFEYFSETQRNKGNFPGRFSGRQFSNSRSEMNVSTLELGDSALYLCASNRDRAGTDTQYFGPGTRLTVL.

This clonotype was counted between two and nine times. J is TRBJ1-2 and V is TRBV7-9; the D gene is possibly TRBD1 (5 bases). V lost 0 bases and J 3 bases, leaving 20 bases between the germline ends. The CDR3 runs 18 residues. Germline V gives CDR1 SEHNR, CDR2 FQNEAQ (reference sequence). This CDR3 is CASSLAAQGRVPDYGYTF. The CDR3 DNA reads as TGTGCCAGCAGCTTAGCCGCGCAGGGACGTGTACCGGACTATGGCTACACCTTC.